These 9 T cell receptor beta chains originate from one sample sequenced in a study of cytomegalovirus exposure and HLA in healthy donors. Researchers ran the PCR with 60 Vbeta and 13 Jbeta primers. The repertoire was sequenced with immunoSEQ multiplex PCR; TCRdb's copy has only in-frame clones and lacks some. Of under 200,000 clones in the sample, over 60% were seen once. Sequences were obtained from PBMCs. These receptors all stem from a woman aged 40 to 50 in good health and CMV-seronegative.

There are a few counts of this clone. The chain employs TRBV2 and TRBJ1-1; D ambiguous. Per the germline V gene, CDR1 is SNHLY and CDR2 is FYNNEI. The CDR3 runs 14 residues. V was clipped by 5 bases and J by 1 base, with 11 bases between them. This CDR3 is CASSNKQRNTEAFF. The CDR3, as DNA: TGTGCCAGCAGTAACAAACAAAGGAACACTGAAGCTTTCTTT.

V and J are TRBV10-3 and TRBJ1-5; 7 positions agree with TRBD1. With 2 bases clipped from V and 6 bases from J, the junction kept 7 bases outside the gene matches. The CDR3 has 15 residues. Germline V gene sequence: CDR1 ENHRY, CDR2 SYGVKD. The CDR3 DNA is TGTGCCATCAGTGAGGGTGACAGGGCAATTCAGCCCCAGCATTTT. It encodes CAISEGDRAIQPQHF.

The chain uses TRBV27 and TRBJ1-2; TRBD1 is a possible D gene (6 bases). CDR1 and CDR2 from the germline V gene are MNHEY and SMNVEV (reference sequence). This CDR3 comprises 14 residues. V lost 2 bases and J 3 bases, leaving 10 bases between the germline ends. CDR3 sequence: CASSLSPGDYGYTF. The CDR3 bases are TGTGCCAGCAGTTTAAGCCCAGGGGACTATGGCTACACCTTC.

This chain links TRBV27 with TRBJ1-4; D is possibly TRBD1 (6 bases). The CDR3 runs to 14 residues. V lost 10 bases, J lost 0 bases, and 12 bases lay in between. Germline V gene sequence: CDR1 MNHEY, CDR2 SMNVEV (reference sequence). As DNA, the CDR3 is TGTGCCACCCGGGGGGCGGCAACTAATGAAAAACTGTTTTTT. This gives the protein CATRGAATNEKLFF.

The table lists this clone with a count of one. In the same sample, other DNA sequences code for this CDR3. The chain has TRBV4-1 and TRBJ1-4; possibly TRBD1 for D (5 bases). Germline-derived CDR1 and CDR2 are MGHRA and YSYEKL. V lost 4 bases to trimming and J lost 8 bases, with 11 bases between them. The length of the CDR3 is 13 residues. The CDR3 DNA sequence: TGCGCCAGCAGCCTTCTGGGGCACGAAAAACTGTTTTTT. Protein product: CASSLLGHEKLFF.

The chain couples TRBV25-1 to TRBJ1-2, with D possibly matching TRBD1 (6 bases). Between the trimmed V and J ends, which lost 3 bases and 8 bases, there was a span of 22 bases. The CDR3 is 16 residues long. Looked up from germline, CDR1 is MGHDK and CDR2 is SYGVNS. Written as DNA, the CDR3 is TGTGCCAGCAGTGATGTAGGGTTAGGACAGACTTGGGGCTACACCTTC. Its protein product is CASSDVGLGQTWGYTF.

The gene calls are TRBV7-2 and TRBJ2-3; D call uncertain. Trimming shortened V by 5 bases and J by 14 bases, and 14 bases separated the two germline ends. CDR1 is SGHTA and CDR2 is FQGNSA in the germline V gene. This CDR3 comprises 11 residues. The CDR3 protein is CASSARPRWYF. Written as DNA, the CDR3 is TGTGCCAGCAGCGCCCGGCCGCGGTGGTATTTT.

The gene calls are TRBV4-1 and TRBJ2-1, with D unclear. The CDR3 totals 14 residues. Trimming left V 0 bases short and J 9 bases short, with 12 bases between. CDR1 and CDR2 (germline): MGHRA, YSYEKL. Here the CDR3 reads CASSQERPELEQFF. In DNA form, the CDR3 reads TGCGCCAGCAGCCAAGAGAGACCGGAGCTTGAGCAGTTCTTC.

The rearrangement uses TRBV18 and TRBJ1-4; TRBD1 might be the D (6 bases). Germline lookup yields CDR1 KGHSH and CDR2 LQKENI. The V and J ends lost 8 bases and 1 base respectively, with 8 bases between them. The CDR3 spans 13 residues. DNA of the CDR3: TGTGCCAGCCAGGACAGAACTAATGAAAAACTGTTTTTT. This sequence encodes CASQDRTNEKLFF.